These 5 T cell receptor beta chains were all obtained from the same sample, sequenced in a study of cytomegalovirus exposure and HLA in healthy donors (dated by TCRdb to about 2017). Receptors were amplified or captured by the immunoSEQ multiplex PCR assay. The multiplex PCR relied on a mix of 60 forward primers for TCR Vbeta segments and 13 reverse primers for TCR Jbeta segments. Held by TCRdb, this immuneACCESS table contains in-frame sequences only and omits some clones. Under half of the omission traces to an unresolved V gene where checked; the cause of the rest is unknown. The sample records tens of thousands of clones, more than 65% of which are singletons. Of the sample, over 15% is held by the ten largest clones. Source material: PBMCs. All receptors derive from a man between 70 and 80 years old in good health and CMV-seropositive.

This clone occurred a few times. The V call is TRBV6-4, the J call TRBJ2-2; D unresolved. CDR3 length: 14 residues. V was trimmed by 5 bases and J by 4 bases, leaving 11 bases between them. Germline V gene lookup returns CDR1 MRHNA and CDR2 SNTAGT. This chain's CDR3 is CASSPELSTGELFF. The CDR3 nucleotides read TGTGCCAGCAGTCCTGAACTTAGCACCGGGGAGCTGTTTTTT.

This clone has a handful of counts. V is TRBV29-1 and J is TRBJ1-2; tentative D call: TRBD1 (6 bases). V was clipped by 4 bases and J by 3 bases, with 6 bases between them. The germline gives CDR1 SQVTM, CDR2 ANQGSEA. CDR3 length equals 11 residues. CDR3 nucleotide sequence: TGCAGCGTTGGGACAGACTATGGCTACACCTTC. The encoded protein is CSVGTDYGYTF.

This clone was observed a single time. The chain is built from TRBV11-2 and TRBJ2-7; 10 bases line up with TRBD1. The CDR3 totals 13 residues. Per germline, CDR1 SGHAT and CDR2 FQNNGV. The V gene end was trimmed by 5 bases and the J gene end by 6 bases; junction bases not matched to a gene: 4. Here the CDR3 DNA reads TGTGCCAGCAGCAACGGACAGGGGGTCGAGCAGTACTTC. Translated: CASSNGQGVEQYF.

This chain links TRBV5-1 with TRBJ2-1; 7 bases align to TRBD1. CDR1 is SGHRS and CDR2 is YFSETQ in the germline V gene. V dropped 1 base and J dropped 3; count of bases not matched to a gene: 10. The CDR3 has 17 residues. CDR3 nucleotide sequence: TGCGCCAGCAGCTTGACCCCCGGGACAGCTCTCTACAATGAGCAGTTCTTC. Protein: CASSLTPGTALYNEQFF.

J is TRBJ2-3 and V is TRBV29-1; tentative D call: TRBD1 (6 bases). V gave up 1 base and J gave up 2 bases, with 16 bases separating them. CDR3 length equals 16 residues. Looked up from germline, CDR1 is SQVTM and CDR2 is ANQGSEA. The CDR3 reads CSVEGGGQPNTDTQYF. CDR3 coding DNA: TGCAGCGTTGAAGGAGGGGGACAACCGAACACAGATACGCAGTATTTT.